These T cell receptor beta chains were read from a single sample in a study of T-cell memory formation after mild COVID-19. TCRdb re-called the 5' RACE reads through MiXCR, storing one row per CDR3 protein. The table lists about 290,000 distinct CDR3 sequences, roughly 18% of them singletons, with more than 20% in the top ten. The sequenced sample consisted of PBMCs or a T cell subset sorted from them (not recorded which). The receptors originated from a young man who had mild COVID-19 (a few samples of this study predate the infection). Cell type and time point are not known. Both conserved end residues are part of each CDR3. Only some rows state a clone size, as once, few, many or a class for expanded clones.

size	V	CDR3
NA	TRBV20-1	CSADPGLSGNTIYF
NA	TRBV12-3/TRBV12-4	CASSSPNSGNTIYF
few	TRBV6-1	CASSEGSSGYTGELFF
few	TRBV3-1	CASRTSGVRNEQFF
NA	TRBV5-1	CASSFRRDGQETQYF
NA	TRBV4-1	CASSQQGVVYDEQFF
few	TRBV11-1	CASSFERGVVEDTQYF
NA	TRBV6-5	CASSYGGTGYGYTF
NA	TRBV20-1	CSARDRDVNQPQHF
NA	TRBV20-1	CSAWFYNTEAFF
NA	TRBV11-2	CASSLVTAADTQYF
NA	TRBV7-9	CASSPGLVAYNEQFF
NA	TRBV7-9	CASGRGTYGYTF
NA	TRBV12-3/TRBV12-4	CASSNYGYEQYF
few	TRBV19	CASTPSVWLSTEAFF
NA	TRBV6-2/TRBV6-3	CASSRGWGNEQFF
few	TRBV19	CASSISGNTEAFF
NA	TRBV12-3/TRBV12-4	CASSTSPNQPQHF
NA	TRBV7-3	CASSTSSGGNYNEQFF
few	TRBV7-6	CASSLGPGEQETQYF
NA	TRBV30	CAWSEQGETQYF
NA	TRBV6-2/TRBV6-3	CASSRTGGYGEQYF
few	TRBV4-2	CASSQGGASGGYTF
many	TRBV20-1	CSARHPTTLTGELFF
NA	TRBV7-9	CASSLDLGSGNTIYF
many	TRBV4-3	CASSQDSSGGYNEQFF
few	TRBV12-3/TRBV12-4	CASSLDGTNTGELFF
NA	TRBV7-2	CASSLRQRSGNTIYF
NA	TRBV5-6	CASSLWGGGMDSPLHF
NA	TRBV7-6	CASSLVPFASTDTQYF
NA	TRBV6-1	CAIGQGYYEQYF
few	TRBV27	CASSLRQRGGDSTDTQYF
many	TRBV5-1	CASSSGVPDTQYF
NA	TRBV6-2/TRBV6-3	CASSYSLEREYNEQFF
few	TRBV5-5	CASIFDWGLTGELFF
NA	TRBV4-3	CASSRSVGRGVETQYF
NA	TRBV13	CASSYAGTGDTDTQYF
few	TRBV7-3	CASSFGPGGPDTQYF
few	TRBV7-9	CASIRLAGDYNEQFF
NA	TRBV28	CASTPEGEETQYF
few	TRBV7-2	CASSSMDRSYEQYF
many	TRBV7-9	CASSFVLSTDTQYF
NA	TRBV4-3	CASSQDLIGGVSTEAFF
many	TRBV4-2	CASSQEVQSTGELFF
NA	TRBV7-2	CASRLGPRDYGYTF
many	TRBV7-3	CASSPTGLTGELFF